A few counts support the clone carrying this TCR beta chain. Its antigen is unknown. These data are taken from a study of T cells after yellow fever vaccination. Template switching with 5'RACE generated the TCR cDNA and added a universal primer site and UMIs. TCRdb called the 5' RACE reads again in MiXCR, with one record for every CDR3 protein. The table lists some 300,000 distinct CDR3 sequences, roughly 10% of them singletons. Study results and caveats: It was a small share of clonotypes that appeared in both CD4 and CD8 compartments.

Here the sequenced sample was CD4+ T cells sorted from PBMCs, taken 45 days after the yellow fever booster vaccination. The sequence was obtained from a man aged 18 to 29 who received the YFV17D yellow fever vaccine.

In nucleotides, the CDR3 is TGTGCCAGCATCCGACAGGGGGGCTATGGCTACACCTTC. This gives the protein CASIRQGGYGYTF. The rearrangement joins TRBV7-9 to TRBJ1-2; 9 bases fit TRBD1. Per germline, CDR1 SEHNR and CDR2 FQNEAQ (reference sequence). The V and J ends lost 7 bases and 4 bases, in that order; junction bases with no gene match: 4. This CDR3 is built from 13 residues.